This TCR beta chain emerged from a study of blood T cell repertoires in COVID-19. Across the whole study: Specimens from acute and convalescent COVID-19 originated in the United States, Italy and Spain. PBMCs, B-cell-depleted T cells, or T cells provided the cDNA or gDNA that made up the material.

The method was immunoSEQ multiplex PCR; TCRdb's version includes in-frame clones alone and lacks a portion of them. Of 150,000 to 200,000 clones detected, about 84% appear once; the ten largest clones hold more than 5.5%. The CDR3 is 14 residues long. V dropped 0 bases and J dropped 8 bases, with 14 bases sitting between them. CDR1 and CDR2 from the germline V gene are SGHDT and YYEEEE. V is TRBV5-6 and J is TRBJ1-2, with a tentative D call TRBD1 (6 bases). The receptor comes from a human donor in a cohort sampled during active COVID-19. The source material was peripheral blood. This chain's CDR3 is CASSLVGRGEGYTF. In DNA, the CDR3 is TGTGCCAGCAGCTTGGTCGGCAGGGGAGAAGGCTACACCTTC.